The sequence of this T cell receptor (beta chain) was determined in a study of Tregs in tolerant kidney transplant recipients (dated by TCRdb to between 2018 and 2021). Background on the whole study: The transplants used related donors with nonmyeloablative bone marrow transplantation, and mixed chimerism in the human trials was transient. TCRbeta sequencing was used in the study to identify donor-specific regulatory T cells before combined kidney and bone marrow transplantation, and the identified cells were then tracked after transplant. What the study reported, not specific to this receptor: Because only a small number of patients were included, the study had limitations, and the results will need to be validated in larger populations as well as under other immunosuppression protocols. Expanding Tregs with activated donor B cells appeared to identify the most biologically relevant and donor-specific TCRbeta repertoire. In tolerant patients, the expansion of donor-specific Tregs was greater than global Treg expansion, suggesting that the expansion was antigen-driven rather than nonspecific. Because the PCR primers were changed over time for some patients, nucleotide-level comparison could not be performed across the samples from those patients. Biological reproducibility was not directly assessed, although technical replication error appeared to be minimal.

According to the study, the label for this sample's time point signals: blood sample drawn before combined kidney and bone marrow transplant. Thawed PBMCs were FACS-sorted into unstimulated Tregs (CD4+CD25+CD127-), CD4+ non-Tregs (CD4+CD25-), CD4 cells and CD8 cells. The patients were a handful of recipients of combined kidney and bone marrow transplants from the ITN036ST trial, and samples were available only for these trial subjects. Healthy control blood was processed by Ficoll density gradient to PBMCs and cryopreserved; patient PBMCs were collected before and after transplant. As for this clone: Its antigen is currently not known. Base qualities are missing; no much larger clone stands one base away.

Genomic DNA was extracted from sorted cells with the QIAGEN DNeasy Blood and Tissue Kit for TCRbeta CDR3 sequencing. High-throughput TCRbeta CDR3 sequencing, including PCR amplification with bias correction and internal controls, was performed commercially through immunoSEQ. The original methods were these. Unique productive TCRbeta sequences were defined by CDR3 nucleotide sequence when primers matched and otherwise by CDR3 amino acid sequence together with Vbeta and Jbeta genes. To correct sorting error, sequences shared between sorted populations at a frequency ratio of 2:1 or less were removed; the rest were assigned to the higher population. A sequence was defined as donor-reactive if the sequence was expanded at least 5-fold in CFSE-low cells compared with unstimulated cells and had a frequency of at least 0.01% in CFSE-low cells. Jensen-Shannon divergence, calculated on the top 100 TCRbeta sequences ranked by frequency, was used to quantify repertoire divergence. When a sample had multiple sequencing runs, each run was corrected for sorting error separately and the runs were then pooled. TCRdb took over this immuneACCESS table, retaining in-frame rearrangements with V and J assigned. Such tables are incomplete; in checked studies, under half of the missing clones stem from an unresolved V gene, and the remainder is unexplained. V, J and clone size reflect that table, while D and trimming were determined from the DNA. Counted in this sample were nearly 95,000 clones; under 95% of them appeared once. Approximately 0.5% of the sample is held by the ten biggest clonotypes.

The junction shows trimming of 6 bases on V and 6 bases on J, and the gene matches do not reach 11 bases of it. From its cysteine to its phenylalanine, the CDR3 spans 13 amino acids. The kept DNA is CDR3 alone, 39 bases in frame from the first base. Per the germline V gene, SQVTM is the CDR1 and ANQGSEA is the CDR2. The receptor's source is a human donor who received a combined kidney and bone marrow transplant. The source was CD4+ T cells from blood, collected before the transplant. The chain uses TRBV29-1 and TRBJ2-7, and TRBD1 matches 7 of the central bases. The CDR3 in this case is CSVERDRDTEQYF. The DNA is TGCAGCGTCGAACGGGACAGAGATACCGAGCAGTACTTC.